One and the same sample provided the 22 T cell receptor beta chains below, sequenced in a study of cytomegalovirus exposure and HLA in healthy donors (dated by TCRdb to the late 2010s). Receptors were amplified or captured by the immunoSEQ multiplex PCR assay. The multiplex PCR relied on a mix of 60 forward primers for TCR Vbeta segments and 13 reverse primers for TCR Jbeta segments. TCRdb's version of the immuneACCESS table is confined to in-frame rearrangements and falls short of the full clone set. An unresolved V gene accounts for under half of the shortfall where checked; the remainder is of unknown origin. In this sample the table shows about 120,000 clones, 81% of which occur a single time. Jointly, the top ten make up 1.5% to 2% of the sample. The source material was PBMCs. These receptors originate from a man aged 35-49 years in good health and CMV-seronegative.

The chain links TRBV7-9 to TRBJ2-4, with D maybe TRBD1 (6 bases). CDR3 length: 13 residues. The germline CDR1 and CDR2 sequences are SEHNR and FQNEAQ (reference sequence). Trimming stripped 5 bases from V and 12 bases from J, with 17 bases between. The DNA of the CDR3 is TGTGCCAGCAGCCAAGACAGGTCTGGCAGTCAGTACTTC. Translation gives CASSQDRSGSQYF.

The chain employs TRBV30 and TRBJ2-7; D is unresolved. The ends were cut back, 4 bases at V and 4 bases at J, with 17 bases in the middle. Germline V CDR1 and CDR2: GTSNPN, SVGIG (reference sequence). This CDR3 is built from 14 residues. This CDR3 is CAWTPDVARYEQYF. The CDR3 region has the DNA TGTGCCTGGACCCCAGATGTTGCAAGATACGAGCAGTACTTC.

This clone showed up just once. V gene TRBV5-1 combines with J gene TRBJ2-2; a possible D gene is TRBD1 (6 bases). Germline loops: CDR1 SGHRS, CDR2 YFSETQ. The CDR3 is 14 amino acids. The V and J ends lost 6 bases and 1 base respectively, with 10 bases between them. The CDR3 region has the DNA TGCGCCAGCACCCAGACAGGGAACACCGGGGAGCTGTTTTTT. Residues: CASTQTGNTGELFF. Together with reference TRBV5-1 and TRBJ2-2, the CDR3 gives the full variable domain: KAGVTQTPRYLIKTRGQQVTLSCSPISGHRSVSWYQQTPGQGLQFLFEYFSETQRNKGNFPGRFSGRQFSNSRSEMNVSTLELGDSALYLCASTQTGNTGELFFGEGSRLTVL.

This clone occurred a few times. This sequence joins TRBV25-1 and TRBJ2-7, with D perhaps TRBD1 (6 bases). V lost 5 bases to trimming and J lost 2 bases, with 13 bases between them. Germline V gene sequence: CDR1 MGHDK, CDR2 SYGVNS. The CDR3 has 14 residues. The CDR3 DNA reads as TGTGCCAGCAGTCCCCAGGGGAGACCCTACGAGCAGTACTTC. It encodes CASSPQGRPYEQYF.

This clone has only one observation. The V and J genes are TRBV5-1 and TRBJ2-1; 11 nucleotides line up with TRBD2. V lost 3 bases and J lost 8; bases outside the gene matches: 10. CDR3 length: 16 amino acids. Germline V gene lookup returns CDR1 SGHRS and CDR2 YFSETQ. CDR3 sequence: CASSSRVAGGLDEQFF. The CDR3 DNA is TGCGCCAGCAGCTCCAGGGTAGCGGGAGGGTTGGATGAGCAGTTCTTC. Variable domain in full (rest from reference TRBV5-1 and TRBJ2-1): KAGVTQTPRYLIKTRGQQVTLSCSPISGHRSVSWYQQTPGQGLQFLFEYFSETQRNKGNFPGRFSGRQFSNSRSEMNVSTLELGDSALYLCASSSRVAGGLDEQFFGPGTRLTVL.

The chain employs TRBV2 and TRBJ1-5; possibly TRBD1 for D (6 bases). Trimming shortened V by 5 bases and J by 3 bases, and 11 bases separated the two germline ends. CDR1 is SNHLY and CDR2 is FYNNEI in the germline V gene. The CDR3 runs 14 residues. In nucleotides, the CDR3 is TGTGCCAGCAGTCACGACAGGAACAATCAGCCCCAGCATTTT. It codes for CASSHDRNNQPQHF.

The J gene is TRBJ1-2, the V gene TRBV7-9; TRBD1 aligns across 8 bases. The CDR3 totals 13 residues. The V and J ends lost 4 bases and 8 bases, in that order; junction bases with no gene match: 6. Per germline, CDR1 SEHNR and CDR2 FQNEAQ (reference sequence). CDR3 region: CASSSPGGWGYTF. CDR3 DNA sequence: TGTGCCAGCAGCTCCCCAGGGGGCTGGGGCTACACCTTC.

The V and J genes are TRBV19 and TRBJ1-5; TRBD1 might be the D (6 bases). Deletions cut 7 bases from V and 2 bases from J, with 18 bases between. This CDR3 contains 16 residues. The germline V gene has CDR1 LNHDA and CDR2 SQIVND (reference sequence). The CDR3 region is CASNRDLGAGNQPQHF. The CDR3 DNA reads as TGTGCCAGTAACAGGGATTTGGGTGCGGGCAATCAGCCCCAGCATTTT.

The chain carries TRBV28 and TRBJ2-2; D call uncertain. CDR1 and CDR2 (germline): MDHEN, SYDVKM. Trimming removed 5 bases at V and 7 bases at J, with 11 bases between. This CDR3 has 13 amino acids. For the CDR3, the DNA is TGTGCCAGCAGTGAGGATAGATACGGGGAGCTGTTTTTT. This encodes CASSEDRYGELFF.

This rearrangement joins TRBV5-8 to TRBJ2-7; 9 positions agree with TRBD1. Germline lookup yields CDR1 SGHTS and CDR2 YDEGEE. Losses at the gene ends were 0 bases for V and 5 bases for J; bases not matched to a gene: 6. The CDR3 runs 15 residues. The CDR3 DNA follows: TGTGCCAGCAGCTTGGTCGGGACAGGGTTCCACGAGCAGTACTTC. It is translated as CASSLVGTGFHEQYF.

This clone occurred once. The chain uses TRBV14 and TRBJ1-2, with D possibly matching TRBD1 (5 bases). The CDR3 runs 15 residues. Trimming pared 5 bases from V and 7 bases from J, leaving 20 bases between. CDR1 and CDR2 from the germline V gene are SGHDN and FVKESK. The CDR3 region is CASSDTGARFRGYTF. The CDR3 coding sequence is TGTGCCAGCAGCGACACAGGCGCCCGGTTTCGTGGCTACACCTTC.

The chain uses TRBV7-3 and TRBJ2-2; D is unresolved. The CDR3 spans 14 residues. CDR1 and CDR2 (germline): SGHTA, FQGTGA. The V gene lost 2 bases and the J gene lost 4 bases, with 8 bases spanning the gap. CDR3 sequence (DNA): TGTGCCAGCAGCTTAGGTAGAATCACCGGGGAGCTGTTTTTT. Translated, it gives CASSLGRITGELFF.

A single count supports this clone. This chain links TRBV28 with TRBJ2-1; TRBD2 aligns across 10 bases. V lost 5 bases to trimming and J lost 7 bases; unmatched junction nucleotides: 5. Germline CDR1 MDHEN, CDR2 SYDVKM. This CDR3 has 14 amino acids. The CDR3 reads CASSPGLATNEQFF. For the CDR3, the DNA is TGTGCCAGCAGTCCGGGACTAGCGACAAATGAGCAGTTCTTC.

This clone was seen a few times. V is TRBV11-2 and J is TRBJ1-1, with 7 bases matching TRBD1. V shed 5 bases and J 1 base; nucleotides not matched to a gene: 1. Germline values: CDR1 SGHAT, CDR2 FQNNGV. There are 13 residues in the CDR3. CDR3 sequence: CASSPGGNTEAFF. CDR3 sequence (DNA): TGTGCCAGCAGCCCAGGGGGGAACACTGAAGCTTTCTTT.

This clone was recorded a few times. The CDR3 protein is CASSQDYRTDTQYF. CDR3 bases: TGTGCCAGCAGCCAAGACTACCGCACAGATACGCAGTATTTT. The J gene is TRBJ2-3, the V gene TRBV7-3; possibly TRBD2 for D (5 bases). The germline gives CDR1 SGHTA, CDR2 FQGTGA. CDR3 size: 14 residues. The germline V and J ends were trimmed by 5 bases and 1 base, with 10 bases remaining between them.

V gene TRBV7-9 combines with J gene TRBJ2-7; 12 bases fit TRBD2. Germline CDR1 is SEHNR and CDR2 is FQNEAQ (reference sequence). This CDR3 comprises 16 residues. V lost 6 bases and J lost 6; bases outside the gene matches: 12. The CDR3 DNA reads TGTGCCAGCAGACCGGGACTAGCGGGCCTTATTATCGAGCAGTACTTC. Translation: CASRPGLAGLIIEQYF.

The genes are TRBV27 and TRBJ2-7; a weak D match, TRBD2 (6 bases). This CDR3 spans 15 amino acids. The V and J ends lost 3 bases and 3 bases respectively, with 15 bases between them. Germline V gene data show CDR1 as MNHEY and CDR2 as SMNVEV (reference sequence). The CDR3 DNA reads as TGTGCCAGCAGTTTGGGAGGTTCGGGACTCTACGAGCAGTACTTC. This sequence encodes CASSLGGSGLYEQYF.

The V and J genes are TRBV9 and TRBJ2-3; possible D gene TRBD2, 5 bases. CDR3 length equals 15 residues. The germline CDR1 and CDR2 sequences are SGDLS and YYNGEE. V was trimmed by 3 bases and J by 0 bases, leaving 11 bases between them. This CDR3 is CASSGAALSTDTQYF. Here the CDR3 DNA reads TGTGCCAGCAGCGGAGCGGCCCTTAGCACAGATACGCAGTATTTT.

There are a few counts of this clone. The CDR3 loop is CASSLRDTHPEGTDTQYF. In DNA, the CDR3 is TGTGCCAGCAGCTTAAGGGACACACACCCTGAGGGCACAGATACGCAGTATTTT. This chain links TRBV7-9 with TRBJ2-3; D is perhaps TRBD1 (6 bases). Trimming removed 2 bases at V and 1 base at J, with 19 bases between. The CDR3 is made up of 18 amino acids. Germline values: CDR1 SEHNR, CDR2 FQNEAQ (reference sequence).

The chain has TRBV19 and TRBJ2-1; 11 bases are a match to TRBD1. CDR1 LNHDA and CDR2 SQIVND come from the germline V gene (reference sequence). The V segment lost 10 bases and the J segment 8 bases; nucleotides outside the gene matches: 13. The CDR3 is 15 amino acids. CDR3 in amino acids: CATLRRDRGFYEQFF. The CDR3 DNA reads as TGTGCCACCCTCCGGCGGGACAGGGGGTTTTATGAGCAGTTCTTC.

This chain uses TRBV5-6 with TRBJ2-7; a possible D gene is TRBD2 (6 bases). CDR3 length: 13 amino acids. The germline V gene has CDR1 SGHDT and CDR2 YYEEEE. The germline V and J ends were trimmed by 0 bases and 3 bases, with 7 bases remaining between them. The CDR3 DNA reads TGTGCCAGCAGCTTGGGGGGGGACTACGAGCAGTACTTC. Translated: CASSLGGDYEQYF.

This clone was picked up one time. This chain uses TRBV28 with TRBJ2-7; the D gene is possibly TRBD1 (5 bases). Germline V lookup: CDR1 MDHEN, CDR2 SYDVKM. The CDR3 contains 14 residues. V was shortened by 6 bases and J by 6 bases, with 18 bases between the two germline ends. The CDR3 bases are TGTGCCAGCAGCCTCCCCCGGACACTTCGCGAGCAGTACTTC. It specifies CASSLPRTLREQYF.